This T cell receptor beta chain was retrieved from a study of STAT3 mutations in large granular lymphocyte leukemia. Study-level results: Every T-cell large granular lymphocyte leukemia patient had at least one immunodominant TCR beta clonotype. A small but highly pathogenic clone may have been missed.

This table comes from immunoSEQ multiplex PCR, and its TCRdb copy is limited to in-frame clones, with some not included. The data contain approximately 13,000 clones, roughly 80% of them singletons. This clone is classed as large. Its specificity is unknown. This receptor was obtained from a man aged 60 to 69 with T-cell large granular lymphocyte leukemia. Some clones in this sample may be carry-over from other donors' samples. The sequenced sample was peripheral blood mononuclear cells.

The CDR3 sequence: CASSLGNEKLFF. The CDR3 nucleotides are TGTGCCAGCAGCTTAGGGAACGAAAAACTGTTTTTT. The J gene is TRBJ1-4, the V gene TRBV7-8; D not resolved. The CDR3 loop spans 12 amino acids. Germline lookup yields CDR1 SGHVS and CDR2 FQNEAQ. Between the trimmed V and J ends, which lost 1 base and 8 bases, there was a span of 5 bases.